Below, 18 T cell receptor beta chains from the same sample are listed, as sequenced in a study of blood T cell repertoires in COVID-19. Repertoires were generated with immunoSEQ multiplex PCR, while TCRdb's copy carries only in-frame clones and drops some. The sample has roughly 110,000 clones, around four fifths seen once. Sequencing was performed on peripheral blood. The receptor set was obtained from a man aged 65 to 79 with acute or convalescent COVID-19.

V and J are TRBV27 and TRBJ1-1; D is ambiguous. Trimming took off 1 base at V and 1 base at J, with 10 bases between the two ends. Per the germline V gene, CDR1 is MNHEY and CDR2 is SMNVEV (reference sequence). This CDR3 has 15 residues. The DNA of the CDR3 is TGTGCCAGCAGTTTATTTCCAATGGCGAACACTGAAGCTTTCTTT. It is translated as CASSLFPMANTEAFF.

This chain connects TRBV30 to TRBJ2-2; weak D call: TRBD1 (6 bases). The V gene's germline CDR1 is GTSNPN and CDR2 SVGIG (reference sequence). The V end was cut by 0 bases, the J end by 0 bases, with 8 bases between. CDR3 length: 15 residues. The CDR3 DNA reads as TGTGCCTGGAGTGTTTGGGACACGAACACCGGGGAGCTGTTTTTT. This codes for CAWSVWDTNTGELFF.

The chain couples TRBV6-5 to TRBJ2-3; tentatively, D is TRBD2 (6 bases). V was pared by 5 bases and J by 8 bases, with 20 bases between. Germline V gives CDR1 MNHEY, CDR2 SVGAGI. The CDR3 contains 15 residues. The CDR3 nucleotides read TGTGCCAGCAGTCCCTCCGCGGGATCCGGGGCTACGCAGTATTTT. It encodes CASSPSAGSGATQYF.

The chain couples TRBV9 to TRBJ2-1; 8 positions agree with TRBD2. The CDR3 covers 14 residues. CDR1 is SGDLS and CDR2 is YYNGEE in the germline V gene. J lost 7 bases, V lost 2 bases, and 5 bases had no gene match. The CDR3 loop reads CASSVFSGVNEQFF. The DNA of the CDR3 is TGTGCCAGCAGCGTCTTTAGCGGGGTAAATGAGCAGTTCTTC.

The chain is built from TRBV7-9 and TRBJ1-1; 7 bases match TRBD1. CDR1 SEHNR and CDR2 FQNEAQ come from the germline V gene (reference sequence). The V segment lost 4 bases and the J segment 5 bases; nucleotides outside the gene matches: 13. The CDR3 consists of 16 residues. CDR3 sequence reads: CASSSIMTGKWTEAFF. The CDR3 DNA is TGTGCCAGCAGCTCTATTATGACAGGGAAGTGGACTGAAGCTTTCTTT.

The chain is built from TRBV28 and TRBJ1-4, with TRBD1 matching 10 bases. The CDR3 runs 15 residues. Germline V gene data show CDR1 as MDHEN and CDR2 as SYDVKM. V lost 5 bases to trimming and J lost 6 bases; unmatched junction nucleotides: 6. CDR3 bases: TGTGCCAGCAGTACTAGGGGACAGGGGTATGAAAAACTGTTTTTT. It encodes CASSTRGQGYEKLFF.

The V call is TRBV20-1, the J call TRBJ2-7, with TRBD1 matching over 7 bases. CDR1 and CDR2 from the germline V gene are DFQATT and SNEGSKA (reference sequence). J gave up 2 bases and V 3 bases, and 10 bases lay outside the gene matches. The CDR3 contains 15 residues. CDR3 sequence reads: CSASGVGTDAYEQYF. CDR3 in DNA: TGCAGTGCTAGTGGTGTCGGGACAGACGCCTACGAGCAGTACTTC.

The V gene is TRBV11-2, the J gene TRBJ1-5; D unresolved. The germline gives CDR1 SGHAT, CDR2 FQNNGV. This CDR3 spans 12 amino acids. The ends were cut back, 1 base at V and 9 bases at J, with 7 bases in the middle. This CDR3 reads CASSLVCLPQHF. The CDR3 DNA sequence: TGTGCCAGCAGCTTAGTCTGTTTGCCCCAGCATTTT.

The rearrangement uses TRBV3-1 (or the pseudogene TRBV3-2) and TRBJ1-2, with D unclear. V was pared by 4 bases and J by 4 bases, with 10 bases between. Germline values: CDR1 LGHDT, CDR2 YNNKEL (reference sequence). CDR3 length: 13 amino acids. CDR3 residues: CASSPDWLYGYTF. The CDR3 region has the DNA TGTGCCAGCAGCCCCGATTGGCTCTATGGCTACACCTTC.

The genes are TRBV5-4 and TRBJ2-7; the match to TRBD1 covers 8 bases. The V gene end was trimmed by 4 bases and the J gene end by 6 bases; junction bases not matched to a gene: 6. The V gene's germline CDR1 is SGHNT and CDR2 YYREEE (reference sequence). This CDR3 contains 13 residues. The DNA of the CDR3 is TGTGCCAGCAGCCCGACAGGGGTCATCGAGCAGTACTTC. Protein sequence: CASSPTGVIEQYF.

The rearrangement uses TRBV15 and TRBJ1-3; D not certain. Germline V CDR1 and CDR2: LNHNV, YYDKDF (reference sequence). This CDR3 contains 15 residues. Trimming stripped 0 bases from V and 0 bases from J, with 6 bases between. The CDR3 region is CATSRDLSSGNTIYF. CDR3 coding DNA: TGTGCCACCAGCAGAGATCTTAGCTCTGGAAACACCATATATTTT.

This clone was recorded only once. CDR3: CASSPSTGSENIQYF. DNA of the CDR3: TGTGCCAGCAGTCCCTCGACAGGGAGCGAAAACATTCAGTACTTC. The chain carries TRBV6-2 or TRBV6-3 and TRBJ2-4; TRBD1 aligns across 7 bases. The germline gives CDR1 MNHEY, CDR2 SVGEGT. V dropped 5 bases and J dropped 5; count of bases not matched to a gene: 9. This CDR3 spans 15 amino acids.

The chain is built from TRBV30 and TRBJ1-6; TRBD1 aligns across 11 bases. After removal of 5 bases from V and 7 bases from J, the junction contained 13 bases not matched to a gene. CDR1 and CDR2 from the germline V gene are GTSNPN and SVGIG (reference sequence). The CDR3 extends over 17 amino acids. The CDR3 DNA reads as TGTGCCTGGGTACCCCGGACAGGGGGCTTTCAGAATTCACCCCTCCACTTT. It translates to CAWVPRTGGFQNSPLHF.

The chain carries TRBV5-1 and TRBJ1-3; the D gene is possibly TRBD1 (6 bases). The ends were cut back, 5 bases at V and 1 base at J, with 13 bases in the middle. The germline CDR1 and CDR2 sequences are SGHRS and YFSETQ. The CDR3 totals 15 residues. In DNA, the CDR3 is TGCGCCAGCAGAGTACAGGGTGAATCTGGAAACACCATATATTTT. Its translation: CASRVQGESGNTIYF. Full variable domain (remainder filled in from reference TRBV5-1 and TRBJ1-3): KAGVTQTPRYLIKTRGQQVTLSCSPISGHRSVSWYQQTPGQGLQFLFEYFSETQRNKGNFPGRFSGRQFSNSRSEMNVSTLELGDSALYLCASRVQGESGNTIYFGEGSWLTVV.

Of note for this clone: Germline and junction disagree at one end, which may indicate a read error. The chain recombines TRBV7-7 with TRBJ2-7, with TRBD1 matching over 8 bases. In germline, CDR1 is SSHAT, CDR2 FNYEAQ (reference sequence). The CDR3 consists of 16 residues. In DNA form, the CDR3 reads TGTGCTAGCAGCCCACGTGCGGCAGGGGGCTACCACGAGCAGTACTTC. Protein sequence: CASSPRAAGGYHEQYF.

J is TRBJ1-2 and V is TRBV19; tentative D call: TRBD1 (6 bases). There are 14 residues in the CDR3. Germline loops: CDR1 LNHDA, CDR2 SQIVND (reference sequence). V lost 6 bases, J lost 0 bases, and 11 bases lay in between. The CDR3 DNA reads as TGTGCCAGTAGCAGGCAGGGGACTAACTATGGCTACACCTTC. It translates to CASSRQGTNYGYTF.

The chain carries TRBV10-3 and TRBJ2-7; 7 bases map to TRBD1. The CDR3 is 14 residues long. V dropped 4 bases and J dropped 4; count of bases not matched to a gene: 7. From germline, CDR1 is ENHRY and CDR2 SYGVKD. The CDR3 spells CAISAAGGRYEQYF. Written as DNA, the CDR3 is TGTGCCATCAGTGCAGCAGGGGGAAGGTACGAGCAGTACTTC.

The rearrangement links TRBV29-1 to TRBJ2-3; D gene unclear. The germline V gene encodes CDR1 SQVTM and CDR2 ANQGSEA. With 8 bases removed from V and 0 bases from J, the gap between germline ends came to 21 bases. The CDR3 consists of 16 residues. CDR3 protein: CSFLKRLDTSTDTQYF. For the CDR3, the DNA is TGCAGCTTCCTTAAACGGCTAGATACGAGCACAGATACGCAGTATTTT.